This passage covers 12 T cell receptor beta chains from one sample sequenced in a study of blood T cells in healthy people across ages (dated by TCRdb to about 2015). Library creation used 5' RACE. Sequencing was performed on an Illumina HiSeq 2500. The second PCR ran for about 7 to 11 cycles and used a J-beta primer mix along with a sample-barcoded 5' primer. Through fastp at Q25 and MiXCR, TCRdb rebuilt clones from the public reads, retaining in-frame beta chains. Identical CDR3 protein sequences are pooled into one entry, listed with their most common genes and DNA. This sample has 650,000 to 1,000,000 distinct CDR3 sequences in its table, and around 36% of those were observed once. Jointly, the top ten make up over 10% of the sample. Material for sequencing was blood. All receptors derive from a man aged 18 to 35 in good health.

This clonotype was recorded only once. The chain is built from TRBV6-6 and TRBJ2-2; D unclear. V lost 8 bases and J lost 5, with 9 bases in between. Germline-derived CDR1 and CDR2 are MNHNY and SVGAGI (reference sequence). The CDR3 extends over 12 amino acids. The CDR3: CASHPYTGELFF. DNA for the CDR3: TGTGCCAGCCACCCGTATACCGGGGAGCTGTTTTTT.

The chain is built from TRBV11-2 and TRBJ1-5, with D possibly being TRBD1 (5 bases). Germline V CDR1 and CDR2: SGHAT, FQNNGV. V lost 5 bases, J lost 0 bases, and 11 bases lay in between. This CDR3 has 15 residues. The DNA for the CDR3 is TGTGCCAGCAGCACGGGGACGGTTAGCAATCAGCCCCAGCATTTT. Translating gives CASSTGTVSNQPQHF.

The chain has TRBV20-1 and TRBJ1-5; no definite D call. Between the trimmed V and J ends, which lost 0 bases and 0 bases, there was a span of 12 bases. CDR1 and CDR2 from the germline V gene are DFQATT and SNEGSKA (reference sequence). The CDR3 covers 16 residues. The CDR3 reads CSARDISGNSNQPQHF. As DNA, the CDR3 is TGCAGTGCTAGAGATATTTCGGGGAATAGCAATCAGCCCCAGCATTTT.

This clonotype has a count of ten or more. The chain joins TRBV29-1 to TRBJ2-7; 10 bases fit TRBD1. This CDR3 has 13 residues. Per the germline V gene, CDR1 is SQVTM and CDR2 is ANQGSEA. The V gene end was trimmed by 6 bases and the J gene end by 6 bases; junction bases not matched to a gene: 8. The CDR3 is CSVGQGDLGEQYF. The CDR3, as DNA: TGCAGCGTCGGACAGGGGGATCTGGGCGAGCAGTACTTC.

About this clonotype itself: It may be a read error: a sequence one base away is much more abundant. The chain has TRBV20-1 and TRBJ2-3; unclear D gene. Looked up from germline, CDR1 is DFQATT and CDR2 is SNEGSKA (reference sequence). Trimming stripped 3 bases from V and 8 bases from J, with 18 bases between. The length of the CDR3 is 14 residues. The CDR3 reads CSASPYKKVGTQYF. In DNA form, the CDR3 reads TGCAGTGCTAGTCCATATAAAAAGGTGGGTACGCAGTATTTT.

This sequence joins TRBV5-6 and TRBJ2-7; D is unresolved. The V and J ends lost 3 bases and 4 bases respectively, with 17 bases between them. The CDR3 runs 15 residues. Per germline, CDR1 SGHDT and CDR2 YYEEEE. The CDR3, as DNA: TGTGCCAGCAGCTCGTCCGGGCTCACCATTTACGAGCAGTACTTC. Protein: CASSSSGLTIYEQYF. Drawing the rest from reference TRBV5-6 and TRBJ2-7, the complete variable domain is DAGVTQSPTHLIKTRGQQVTLRCSPKSGHDTVSWYQQALGQGPQFIFQYYEEEERQRGNFPDRFSGHQFPNYSSELNVNALLLGDSALYLCASSSSGLTIYEQYFGPGTRLTVT.

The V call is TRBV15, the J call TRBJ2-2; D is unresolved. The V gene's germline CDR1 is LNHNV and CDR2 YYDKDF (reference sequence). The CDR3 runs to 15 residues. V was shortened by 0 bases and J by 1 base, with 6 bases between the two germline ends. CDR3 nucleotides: TGTGCCACCAGCAGAGATACATTGAACACCGGGGAGCTGTTTTTT. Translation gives CATSRDTLNTGELFF.

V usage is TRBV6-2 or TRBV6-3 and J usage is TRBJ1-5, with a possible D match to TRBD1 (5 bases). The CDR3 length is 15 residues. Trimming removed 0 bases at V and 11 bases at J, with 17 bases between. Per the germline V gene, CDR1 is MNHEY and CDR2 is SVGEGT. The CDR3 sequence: CASSYSTARDPAQHF. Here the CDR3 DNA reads TGTGCCAGCAGTTACTCGACGGCCAGGGACCCGGCCCAGCATTTT.

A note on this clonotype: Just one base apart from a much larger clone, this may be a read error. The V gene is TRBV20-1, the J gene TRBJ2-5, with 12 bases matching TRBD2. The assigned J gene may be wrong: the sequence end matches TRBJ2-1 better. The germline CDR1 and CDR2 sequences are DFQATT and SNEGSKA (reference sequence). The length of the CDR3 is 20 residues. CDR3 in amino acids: CSARDLRTSGDFSYQETQFF. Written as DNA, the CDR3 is TGCAGTGCTAGAGATCTTAGGACTAGCGGGGATTTCTCGTACCAAGAGACCCAGTTCTTC.

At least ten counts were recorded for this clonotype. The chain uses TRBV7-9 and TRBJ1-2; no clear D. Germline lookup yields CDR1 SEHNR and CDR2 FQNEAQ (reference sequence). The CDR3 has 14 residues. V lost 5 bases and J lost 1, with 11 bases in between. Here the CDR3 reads CASSIGRNNYGYTF. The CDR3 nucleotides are TGTGCCAGCAGCATAGGAAGAAATAACTATGGCTACACCTTC.

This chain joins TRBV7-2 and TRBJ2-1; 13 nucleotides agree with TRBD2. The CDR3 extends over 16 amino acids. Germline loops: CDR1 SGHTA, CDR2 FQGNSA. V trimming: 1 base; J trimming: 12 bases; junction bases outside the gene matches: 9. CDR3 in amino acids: CASSLELAGGLAAQFF. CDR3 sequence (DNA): TGTGCCAGCAGCTTAGAACTAGCGGGGGGGCTCGCGGCGCAGTTCTTC. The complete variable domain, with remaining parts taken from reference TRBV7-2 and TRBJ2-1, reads GAGVSQSPSNKVTEKGKDVELRCDPISGHTALYWYRQSLGQGLEFLIYFQGNSAPDKSGLPSDRFSAERTGGSVSTLTIQRTQQEDSAVYLCASSLELAGGLAAQFFGPGTRLTVL.

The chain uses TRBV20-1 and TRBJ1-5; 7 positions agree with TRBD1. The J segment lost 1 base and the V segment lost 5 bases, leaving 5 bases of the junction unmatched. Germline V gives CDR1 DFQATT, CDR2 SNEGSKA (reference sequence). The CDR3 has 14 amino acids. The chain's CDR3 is CSAYDRASNQPQHF. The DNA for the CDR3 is TGCAGTGCTTACGACAGGGCCAGCAATCAGCCCCAGCATTTT.